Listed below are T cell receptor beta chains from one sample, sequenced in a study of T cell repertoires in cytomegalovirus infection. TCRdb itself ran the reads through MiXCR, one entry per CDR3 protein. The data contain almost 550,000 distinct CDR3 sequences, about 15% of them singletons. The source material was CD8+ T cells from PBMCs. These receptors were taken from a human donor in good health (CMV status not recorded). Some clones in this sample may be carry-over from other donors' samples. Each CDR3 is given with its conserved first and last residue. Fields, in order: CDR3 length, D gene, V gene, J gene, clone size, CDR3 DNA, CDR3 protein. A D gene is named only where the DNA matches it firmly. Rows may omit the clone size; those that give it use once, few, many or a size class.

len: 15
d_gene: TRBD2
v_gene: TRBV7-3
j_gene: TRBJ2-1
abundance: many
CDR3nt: TGTGCCAGCAGCTTAACGGGGACTAGCCGGAATGAGCAGTTCTTC
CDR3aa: CASSLTGTSRNEQFF

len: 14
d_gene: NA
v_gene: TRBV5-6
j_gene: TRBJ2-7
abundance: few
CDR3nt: TGTGCCAGCAGCTCTGACCCGGGAAACTACGAGCAGTACTTC
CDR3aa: CASSSDPGNYEQYF

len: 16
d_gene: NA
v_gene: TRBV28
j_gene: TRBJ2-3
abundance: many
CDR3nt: TGTGCCAGCAGTTTATCATGGTCAGGGGGCACAGATACGCAGTATTTT
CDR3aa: CASSLSWSGGTDTQYF

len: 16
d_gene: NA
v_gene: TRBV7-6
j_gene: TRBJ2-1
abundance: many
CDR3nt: TGTGCCAGCAGCCTTAACAGGGCAGAATCGTACAATGAGCAGTTCTTC
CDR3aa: CASSLNRAESYNEQFF

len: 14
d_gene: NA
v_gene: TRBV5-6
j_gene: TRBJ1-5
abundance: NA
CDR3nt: TGTGCCAGCAGTTCCCAACATAGCAATCAGCCCCAGCATTTT
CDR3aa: CASSSQHSNQPQHF

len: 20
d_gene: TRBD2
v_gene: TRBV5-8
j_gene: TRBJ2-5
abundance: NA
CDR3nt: TGTGCCAGCAGCCCAATCTTCGGACTAGCGGGAGGAAGAGGGCAAGAGACCCAGTACTTC
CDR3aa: CASSPIFGLAGGRGQETQYF

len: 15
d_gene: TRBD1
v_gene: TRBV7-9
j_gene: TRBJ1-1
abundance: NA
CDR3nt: TGTGCCAGCAGCTCCCGGACAGGGGGTATCCCTGAAGCTTTCTTT
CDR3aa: CASSSRTGGIPEAFF

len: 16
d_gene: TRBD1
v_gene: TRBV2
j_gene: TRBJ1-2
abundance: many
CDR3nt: TGTGCCAGCAGTGAAGGCCCCAAACAGGGGTGGTATGGCTACACCTTC
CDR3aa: CASSEGPKQGWYGYTF

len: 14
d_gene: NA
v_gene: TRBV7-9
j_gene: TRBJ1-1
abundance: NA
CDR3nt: TGTGCCAGCAGCTTCGCAGGGTTGGACACTGAAGCTTTCTTT
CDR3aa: CASSFAGLDTEAFF

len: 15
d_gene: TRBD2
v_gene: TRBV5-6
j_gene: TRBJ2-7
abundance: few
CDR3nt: TGTGCCAGCAGCTATGGGACTAGCGGGATCTACGAGCAGTACTTC
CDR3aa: CASSYGTSGIYEQYF

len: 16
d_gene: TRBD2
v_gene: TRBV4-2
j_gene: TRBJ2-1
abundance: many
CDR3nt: TGTGCCAGCAGCCAAGATTTTACTAGCGGGAGGTATGAGCAGTTCTTC
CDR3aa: CASSQDFTSGRYEQFF

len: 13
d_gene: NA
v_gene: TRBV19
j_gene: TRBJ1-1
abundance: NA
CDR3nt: TGTGCCAGTAGTTACAGGGTGAGCACTGAAGCTTTCTTT
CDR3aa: CASSYRVSTEAFF

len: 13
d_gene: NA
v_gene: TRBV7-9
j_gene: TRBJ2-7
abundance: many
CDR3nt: TGTGCCAGCAGCTCCGACAGGTTCTACGAGCAGTACTTC
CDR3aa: CASSSDRFYEQYF

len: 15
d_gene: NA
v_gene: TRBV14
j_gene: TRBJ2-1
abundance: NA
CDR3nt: TGTGCCAGCAGCCACGATCGAAGGGGGTACAATGAGCAGTTCTTC
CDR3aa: CASSHDRRGYNEQFF

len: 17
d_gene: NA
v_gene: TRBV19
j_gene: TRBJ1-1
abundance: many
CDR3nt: TGTGCCAGTAGTATCTCCAGGCCCGAACCCATGAACACTGAAGCTTTCTTT
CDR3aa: CASSISRPEPMNTEAFF

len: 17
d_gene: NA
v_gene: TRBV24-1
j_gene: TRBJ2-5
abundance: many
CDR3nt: TGTGCCACCAGTGACATCCCCGCGGCAGGGGTTCAAGAGACCCAGTACTTC
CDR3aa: CATSDIPAAGVQETQYF

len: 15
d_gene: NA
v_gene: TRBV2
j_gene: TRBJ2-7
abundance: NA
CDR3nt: TGTGCCAGCAGGCACCCCGGGGAAAGCTCCTACGAGCAGTACTTC
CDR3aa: CASRHPGESSYEQYF

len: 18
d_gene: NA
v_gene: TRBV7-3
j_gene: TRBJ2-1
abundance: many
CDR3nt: TGTGCCAGCAGCTTAATAAGGGCCCCGAGGTTAGGTTACAATGAGCAGTTCTTC
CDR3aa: CASSLIRAPRLGYNEQFF

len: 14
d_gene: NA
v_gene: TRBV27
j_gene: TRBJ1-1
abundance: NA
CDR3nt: TGTGCCAGCAGTTTAAAGGGCGGGATCACTGAAGCTTTCTTT
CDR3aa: CASSLKGGITEAFF

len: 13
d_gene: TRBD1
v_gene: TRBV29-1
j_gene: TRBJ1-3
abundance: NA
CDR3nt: TGCAGCGTTGAGGACAGGGAGGGAAACACCATATATTTT
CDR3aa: CSVEDREGNTIYF

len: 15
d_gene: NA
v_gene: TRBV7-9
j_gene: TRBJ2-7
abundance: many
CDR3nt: TGTGCCAGCAGCTTAGGGGACGGAACACTCTACGAGCAGTACTTC
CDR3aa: CASSLGDGTLYEQYF

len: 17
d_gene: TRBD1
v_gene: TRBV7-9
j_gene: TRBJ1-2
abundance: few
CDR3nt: TGTGCCAGCAGCCCACAGGGGAAGGGCCTTAGGTACGACGGCTACACCTTC
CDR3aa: CASSPQGKGLRYDGYTF

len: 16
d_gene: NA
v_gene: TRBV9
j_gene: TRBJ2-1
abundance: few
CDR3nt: TGTGCCAGCAGCGGACGTCAGGGACGGACCTACAATGAGCAGTTCTTC
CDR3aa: CASSGRQGRTYNEQFF

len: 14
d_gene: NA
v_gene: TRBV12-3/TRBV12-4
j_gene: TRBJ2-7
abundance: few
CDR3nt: TGTGCCAGCAGTTTAGACACGGAGCTCTACGAGCAGTACTTC
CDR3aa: CASSLDTELYEQYF

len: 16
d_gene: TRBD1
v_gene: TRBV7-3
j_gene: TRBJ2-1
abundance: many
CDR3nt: TGTGCCAGCAGCTTAAAGGGACAGGGCTCCTACAATGAGCAGTTCTTC
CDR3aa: CASSLKGQGSYNEQFF

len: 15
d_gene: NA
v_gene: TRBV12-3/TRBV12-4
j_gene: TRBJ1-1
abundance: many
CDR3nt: TGTGCCAGCAGTTTGGACAGTAACTGGAACACTGAAGCTTTCTTT
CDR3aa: CASSLDSNWNTEAFF

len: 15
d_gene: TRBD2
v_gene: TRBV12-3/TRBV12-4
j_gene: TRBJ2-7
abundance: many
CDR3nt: TGTGCCAGCAGTCCACCGAGCGGGAGGACCTACGAGCAGTACTTC
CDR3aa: CASSPPSGRTYEQYF

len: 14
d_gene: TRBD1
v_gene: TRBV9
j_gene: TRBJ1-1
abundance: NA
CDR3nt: TGTGCCAGCAGCGCTCAGGGGGCATGGACTGAAGCTTTCTTT
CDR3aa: CASSAQGAWTEAFF

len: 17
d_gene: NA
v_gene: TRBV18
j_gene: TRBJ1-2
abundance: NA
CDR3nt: TGTGCCAGCTCACCCTTGGACAGTGAGCAATGGGATTATGGCTACACCTTC
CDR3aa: CASSPLDSEQWDYGYTF

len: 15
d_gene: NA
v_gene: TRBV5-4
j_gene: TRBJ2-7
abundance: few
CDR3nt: TGTGCCAGCAGCCCATCGGGCGGAGTCTCCTACGAGCAGTACTTC
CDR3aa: CASSPSGGVSYEQYF

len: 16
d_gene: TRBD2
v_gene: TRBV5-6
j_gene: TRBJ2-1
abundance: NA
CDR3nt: TGTGCCAGCAGCTTGGAAGCGGGAGGGCCTTACAATGAGCAGTTCTTC
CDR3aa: CASSLEAGGPYNEQFF

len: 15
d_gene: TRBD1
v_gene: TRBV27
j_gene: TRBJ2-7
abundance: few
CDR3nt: TGTGCCAGCAGTCCAGGGGGGACAGGGGTCTACGAGCAGTACTTC
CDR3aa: CASSPGGTGVYEQYF

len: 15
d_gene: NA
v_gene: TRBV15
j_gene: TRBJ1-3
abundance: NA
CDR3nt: TGTGCCACCAGCAGAGACAGAACTTCGGGAAACACCATATATTTT
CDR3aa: CATSRDRTSGNTIYF

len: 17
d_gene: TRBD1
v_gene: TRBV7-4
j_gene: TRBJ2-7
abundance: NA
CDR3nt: TGTGCCAGCAGCTTAGGCGGGGACAGGGGTTCTTTCTACGAGCAGTACTTC
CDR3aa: CASSLGGDRGSFYEQYF

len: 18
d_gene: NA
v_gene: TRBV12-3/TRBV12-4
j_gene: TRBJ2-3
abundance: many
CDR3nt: TGTGCCAGCAGTTTACGCGAGCGGAGCCTTACTAGCACAGATACGCAGTATTTT
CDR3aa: CASSLRERSLTSTDTQYF

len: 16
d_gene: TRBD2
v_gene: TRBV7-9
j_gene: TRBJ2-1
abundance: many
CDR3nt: TGTGCCAGCAGCTTAGGGCGGGAGAGCCCCTACAATGAGCAGTTCTTC
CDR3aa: CASSLGRESPYNEQFF

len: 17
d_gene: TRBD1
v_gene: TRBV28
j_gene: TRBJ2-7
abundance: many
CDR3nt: TGTGCCAGCACCCCTGCGACAAGTCTCCTGACAGGGCACGAGCAGTACTTC
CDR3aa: CASTPATSLLTGHEQYF

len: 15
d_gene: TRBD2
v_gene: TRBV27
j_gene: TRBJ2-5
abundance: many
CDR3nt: TGTGCCAGCCTTTACCTAGCGGGAGTCAAAGAGACCCAGTACTTC
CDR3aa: CASLYLAGVKETQYF